This record looks at one T cell receptor (beta chain) sequence and its context. Its specificity is unknown. The sample comes from a study of blood T cells in healthy people across ages. Study-wide results and limits: Long-lived donors carried more naive CD4+ cells and greater diversity than aged donors.

V was trimmed by 4 bases and J by 6 bases, leaving 14 bases between them. CDR3 length equals 14 residues. CDR1 SGDLS and CDR2 YYNGEE come from the germline V gene. For the second PCR, which ran for about 6 to 11 cycles, a sample-barcoded 5' primer and a J-beta primer mix were used. One entry per CDR3 protein, called by TCRdb with MiXCR from the 5' RACE reads. This table holds roughly 720,000 distinct CDR3 sequences, about 55% found once. Collection of ten milliliters of peripheral blood was performed for each donor. What was sequenced was blood. The sequence was obtained from a man aged 80 or over in good health. The rearrangement uses TRBV9 and TRBJ2-1; no firm D call. The CDR3 DNA follows: TGTGCCAGCAGCCCCCTGTTGGGCTTCAATGAGCAGTTCTTC. Amino acid sequence: CASSPLLGFNEQFF. Based on the CDR3 plus reference TRBV9 and TRBJ2-1, the full variable domain is DSGVTQTPKHLITATGQRVTLRCSPRSGDLSVYWYQQSLDQGLQFLIQYYNGEERAKGNILERFSAQQFPDLHSELNLSSLELGDSALYFCASSPLLGFNEQFFGPGTRLTVL.